Sequencing of this TCR beta chain was carried out in a study of blood T cell repertoires in COVID-19 (TCRdb year 2020). At the level of the whole study: The collaborator samples originated in the United States, Italy and Spain and spanned the acute and convalescent phases of COVID-19. The material from the prospective study consisted of cDNA or gDNA derived from T cells, B-cell-depleted T cells, or PBMCs. The dataset comprised deeply sampled blood TCRbeta repertoires from subjects exposed to, actively infected with, or recovered from COVID-19. The repertoires were released in a freely available public database intended as a resource for research on the immune response to SARS-CoV-2. Samples came from the ongoing ImmuneRACE study (first 160 participants) plus 1,254 subjects from 6 global collaborators. A de-identified subject ID, COVID-19 status, age in years and sex were almost always included in the sample metadata. Where HLA class I and class II types were available, the types were taken from metadata supplied by the sample provider, not from assay-based typing.

The immunoSEQ Assay, a bias-controlled multiplex PCR, was used to amplify TCRbeta CDR3 regions from genomic DNA. The paper's processing steps were these. The number of nucleated cells in each sample was estimated by amplification of reference gene primers within the assay. Sequence reads were collapsed and filtered to measure the absolute abundance of every unique TCRbeta CDR3 rearrangement. Productive Simpson clonality was computed per sample as the square root of Simpson's diversity index over productive rearrangements. TCRdb's version of the immuneACCESS table is confined to in-frame rearrangements and falls short of the full clone set. An unresolved V gene accounts for under half of the shortfall where checked; the remainder is of unknown origin. V, J and clone size reflect that table, while D and trimming were determined from the DNA. The sample table contains 200,000 to 250,000 clones; only one count was recorded for approximately 88% of them. Of the sample, around 6% is held by the ten largest clones.

The V end gives up 0 bases and the J end 3 bases, leaving 5 bases in the junction not matched to a gene. The CDR3 has 16 amino acids, counting the end cysteine and phenylalanine. Here the CDR3 DNA is all that survives: 48 bases in frame from base 1. Reading the germline V gene gives CDR1 SGHRS and CDR2 YFSETQ. A note on this clone: It has no known antigen specificity. It has no much larger one-base neighbor in the sample; base qualities were not kept.

A second Seattle source provided samples from volunteer blood donors who had recovered from COVID-19. Whole blood was collected in K2EDTA tubes by collaborating institutions according to the institutions' own protocols. For TCRbeta analysis, collaborators shipped samples as frozen whole blood, isolated PBMCs, or DNA extracted from either of those sample types. The investigation overall reported the following: Clinical and demographic metadata were provided uncurated, with the amount varying by source and participant.

The rearrangement combines TRBV5-1 with TRBJ2-2, with TRBD2 matching 7 junction bases. The sequence was obtained from a man aged 55 to 70 who had recovered from COVID-19. The sequenced material came from peripheral blood. The DNA sequence is as follows: TGCGCCAGCAGCTTGGAGAGACTAGCTTACACCGGGGAGCTGTTTTTT. Translated, this is CASSLERLAYTGELFF.